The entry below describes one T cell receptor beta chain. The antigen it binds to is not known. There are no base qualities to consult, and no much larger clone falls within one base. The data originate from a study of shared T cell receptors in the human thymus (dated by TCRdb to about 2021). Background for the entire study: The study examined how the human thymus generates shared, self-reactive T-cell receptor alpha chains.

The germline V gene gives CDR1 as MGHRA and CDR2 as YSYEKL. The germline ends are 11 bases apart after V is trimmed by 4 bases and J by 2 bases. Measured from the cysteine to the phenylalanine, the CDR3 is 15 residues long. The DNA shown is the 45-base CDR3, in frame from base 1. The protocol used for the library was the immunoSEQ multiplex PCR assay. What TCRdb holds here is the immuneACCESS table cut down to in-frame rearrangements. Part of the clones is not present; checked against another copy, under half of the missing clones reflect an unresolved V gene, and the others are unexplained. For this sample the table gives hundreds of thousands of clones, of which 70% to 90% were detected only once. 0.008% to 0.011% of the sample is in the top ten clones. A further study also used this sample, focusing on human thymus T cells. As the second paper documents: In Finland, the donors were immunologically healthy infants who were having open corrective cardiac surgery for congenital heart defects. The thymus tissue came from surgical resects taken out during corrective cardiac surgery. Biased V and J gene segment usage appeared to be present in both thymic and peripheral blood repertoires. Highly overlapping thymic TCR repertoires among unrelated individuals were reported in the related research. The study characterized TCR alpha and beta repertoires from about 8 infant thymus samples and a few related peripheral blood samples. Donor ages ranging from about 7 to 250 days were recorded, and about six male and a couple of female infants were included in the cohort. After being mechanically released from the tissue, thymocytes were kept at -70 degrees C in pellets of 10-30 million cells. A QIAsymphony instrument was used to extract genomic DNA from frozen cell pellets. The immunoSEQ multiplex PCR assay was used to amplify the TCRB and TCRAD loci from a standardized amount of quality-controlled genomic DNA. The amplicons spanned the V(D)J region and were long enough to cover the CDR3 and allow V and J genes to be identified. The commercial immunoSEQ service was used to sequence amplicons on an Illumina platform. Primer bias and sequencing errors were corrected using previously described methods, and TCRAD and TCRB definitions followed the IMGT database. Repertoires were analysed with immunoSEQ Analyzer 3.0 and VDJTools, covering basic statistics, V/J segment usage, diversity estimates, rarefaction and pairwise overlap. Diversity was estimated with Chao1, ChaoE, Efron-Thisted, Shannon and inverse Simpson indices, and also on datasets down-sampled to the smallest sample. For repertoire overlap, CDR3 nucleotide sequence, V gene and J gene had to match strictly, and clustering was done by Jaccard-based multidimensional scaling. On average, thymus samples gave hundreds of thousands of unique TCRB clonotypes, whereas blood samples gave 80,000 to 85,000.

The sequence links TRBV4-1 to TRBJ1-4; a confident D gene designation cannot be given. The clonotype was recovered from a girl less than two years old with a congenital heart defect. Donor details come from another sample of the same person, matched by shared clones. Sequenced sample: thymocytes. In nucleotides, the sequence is TGCGCCAGCAGCCTCCGGGTCTACACTAATGAAAAACTGTTTTTT. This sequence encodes CASSLRVYTNEKLFF.